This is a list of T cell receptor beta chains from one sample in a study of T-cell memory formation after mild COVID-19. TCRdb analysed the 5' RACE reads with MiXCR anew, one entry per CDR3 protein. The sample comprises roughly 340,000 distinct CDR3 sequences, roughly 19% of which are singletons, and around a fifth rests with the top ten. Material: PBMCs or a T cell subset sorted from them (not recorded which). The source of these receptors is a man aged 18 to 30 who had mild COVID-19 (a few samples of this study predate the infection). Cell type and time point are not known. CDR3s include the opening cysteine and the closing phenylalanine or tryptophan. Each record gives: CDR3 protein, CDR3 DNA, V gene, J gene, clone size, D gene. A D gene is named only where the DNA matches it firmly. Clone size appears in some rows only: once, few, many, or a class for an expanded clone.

CASSPGQLPIYGYTF	TGTGCCAGCAGCCCGGGACAGCTCCCGATCTATGGCTACACCTTC	TRBV7-9	TRBJ1-2	few	TRBD1
CASSIQGLANQPQHF	TGTGCCAGTAGTATTCAGGGATTAGCAAATCAGCCCCAGCATTTT	TRBV19	TRBJ1-5	.	.
CASSLALGGPGDTQYF	TGCGCCAGCAGCTTGGCCCTGGGGGGGCCGGGAGATACGCAGTATTTT	TRBV5-1	TRBJ2-3	few	.
CASSLEGARGWDTQYF	TGTGCCAGCAGCTTAGAAGGGGCTAGGGGGTGGGATACGCAGTATTTT	TRBV7-2	TRBJ2-3	.	.
CATSSERGGYGYTF	TGTGCCACCAGCAGTGAAAGGGGAGGCTATGGCTACACCTTC	TRBV15	TRBJ1-2	few	.
CASGGDSGTQYF	TGTGCCAGCGGGGGCGACTCGGGTACGCAGTATTTT	TRBV7-2	TRBJ2-3	.	.
CSAQGNQPQHF	TGCAGTGCTCAGGGGAATCAGCCCCAGCATTTT	TRBV20-1	TRBJ1-5	.	.
CASSKLDRVNNEQFF	TGCGCCAGCAGCAAGTTGGACAGGGTGAACAATGAGCAGTTCTTC	TRBV5-1	TRBJ2-1	.	TRBD1
CSVGQGLNTEAFF	TGCAGCGTTGGGCAGGGACTGAACACTGAAGCTTTCTTT	TRBV29-1	TRBJ1-1	.	.
CSANTDSHRGSTYGYTF	TGCAGTGCTAACACAGATTCACACAGGGGCTCAACTTATGGCTACACCTTC	TRBV20-1	TRBJ1-2	few	TRBD1
CASTLGEFYSPLHF	TGTGCCAGCACCTTAGGGGAGTTTTATTCACCCCTCCACTTT	TRBV2	TRBJ1-6	.	.
CASSFGTEITTNEKLFF	TGTGCCAGCAGCTTTGGGACGGAGATAACAACTAATGAAAAACTGTTTTTT	TRBV5-5	TRBJ1-4	.	.
CSADGGSRGTQYF	TGCAGTGCTGACGGGGGGTCAAGGGGGACCCAGTACTTC	TRBV20-1	TRBJ2-5	few	TRBD2
CASSYVTKNREAFF	TGTGCCAGCAGTTACGTGACAAAGAACAGGGAAGCTTTCTTT	TRBV6-2/TRBV6-3	TRBJ1-1	.	.
CASSLPVEGEQYF	TGCGCCAGCAGCTTGCCGGTAGAAGGCGAGCAGTACTTC	TRBV5-1	TRBJ2-7	few	.
CAATRDRGDYGYTF	TGCGCAGCTACCCGGGACAGGGGTGACTATGGCTACACCTTC	TRBV4-1	TRBJ1-2	.	TRBD1
CASSQQGGRYTF	TGTGCCAGCAGCCAGCAAGGGGGTCGCTACACCTTC	TRBV14	TRBJ1-2	.	.
CADLGEELAGFSSYNEQFF	TGTGCCGACCTAGGTGAGGAACTAGCGGGTTTTAGCTCCTACAATGAGCAGTTCTTC	TRBV21-1	TRBJ2-1	.	.
CASSPPDRGGNQPQHF	TGCGCCAGCAGCCCTCCCGACAGGGGGGGGAATCAGCCCCAGCATTTT	TRBV4-1	TRBJ1-5	few	TRBD1
CSARGQANYGYTF	TGCAGTGCTAGAGGACAGGCGAACTATGGCTACACCTTC	TRBV20-1	TRBJ1-2	.	.
CSAGTRQETQYF	TGCAGTGCTGGGACGAGACAAGAGACCCAGTACTTC	TRBV20-1	TRBJ2-5	.	.
CATSEEGGAPLHF	TGTGCCACCAGTGAGGAAGGTGGCGCACCCCTCCACTTT	TRBV24-1	TRBJ1-6	few	.
CDSTLQRGTEAFF	TGTGACAGTACCCTACAGAGGGGCACTGAAGCTTTCTTT	TRBV19	TRBJ1-1	.	.
CSARDQGRVAFF	TGCAGTGCTAGAGATCAGGGGAGGGTGGCTTTCTTT	TRBV20-1	TRBJ1-1	.	.
CASSPGPGLETQYF	TGCGCCAGCAGCCCGGGACCGGGGTTAGAGACCCAGTACTTC	TRBV4-1	TRBJ2-5	few	.
CASSLEGGQYQETQYF	TGTGCCAGCAGCTTGGAGGGCGGACAGTACCAAGAGACCCAGTACTTC	TRBV7-9	TRBJ2-5	.	.
CASSLSPRRSEKLFF	TGTGCCAGCAGCTTGTCCCCGAGGAGGAGTGAAAAACTGTTTTTT	TRBV5-8	TRBJ1-4	.	.
CATSREGTYQPQHF	TGTGCCACCAGCAGAGAGGGTACTTATCAGCCCCAGCATTTT	TRBV15	TRBJ1-5	.	.
CASSSLTGRLDGYTF	TGTGCCAGCAGCTCCCTGACAGGGAGGTTGGATGGCTACACCTTC	TRBV7-2	TRBJ1-2	few	TRBD1
CASSSTLARSTDTQYF	TGTGCCAGCAGCTCAACCCTAGCGAGGAGCACAGATACGCAGTATTTT	TRBV13	TRBJ2-3	once	.
CASSVEWSEEYEQYF	TGTGCCAGCAGCGTAGAATGGTCAGAAGAGTACGAGCAGTACTTC	TRBV9	TRBJ2-7	few	.
CSAALGAGNEQFF	TGCAGTGCCGCCCTCGGGGCGGGGAATGAGCAGTTCTTC	TRBV20-1	TRBJ2-1	few	.
CASREHRSGETQYF	TGTGCCAGCAGAGAGCACAGGTCTGGGGAGACCCAGTACTTC	TRBV6-2/TRBV6-3	TRBJ2-5	.	.
CASRPEREMNTEAFF	TGTGCCAGCAGGCCAGAGAGGGAAATGAACACTGAAGCTTTCTTT	TRBV12-3/TRBV12-4	TRBJ1-1	.	.
CASSWTLQETQYF	TGTGCCAGCAGTTGGACCTTGCAAGAGACCCAGTACTTC	TRBV6-5	TRBJ2-5	once	.
CASSPRGQEINYGYTF	TGCGCCAGCAGCCCAAGAGGACAGGAAATTAACTATGGCTACACCTTC	TRBV5-1	TRBJ1-2	few	TRBD1